The entry below gives a single T cell receptor (beta chain) sequence along with its context. The antigen remains undetermined. TCRdb passed the reads through MiXCR, listing each CDR3 protein once. The data contain about 52,000 distinct CDR3 sequences, around 18% of them singletons. V lost 3 bases, J lost 7 bases, and 15 bases lay in between. Germline loops: CDR1 SEHNR, CDR2 FQNEAQ (reference sequence). CDR3 length equals 14 residues. This sample is drawn from a study of T cell repertoires in cytomegalovirus infection. General observations from the study: HLA-C-restricted TCR beta clonotypes specific for CMV led the ex vivo response.

The sequence came from a human donor in good health (CMV status not recorded). Some clones in this sample may be carry-over from other donors' samples. V is TRBV7-9 and J is TRBJ1-2; possible D gene TRBD1, 5 bases. The sample consisted of CD8+ T cells from cultured PBMCs, taken from culture after CMV antigen stimulation. CDR3 amino acids: CASSLGVGSSGYTF. CDR3 nucleotides: TGTGCCAGCAGCTTGGGGGTCGGATCGAGTGGCTACACCTTC.